This TCR beta chain was found in a study of Tregs in tolerant kidney transplant recipients. The CDR3 extends over 11 amino acids. The germline V gene encodes CDR1 MNHNS and CDR2 SASEGT. V dropped 7 bases and J dropped 6 bases, with 7 bases sitting between them. Study conclusions and caveats: Findings come from small patient numbers and require larger validation.

As to this clone: As yet, its antigen is unknown.

Clones were sequenced by immunoSEQ multiplex PCR, and TCRdb holds only the in-frame ones, with some missing. The sample consists of some 66,000 clones, 92% of them appearing once. The rearrangement joins TRBV6-1 to TRBJ2-1; D is unclear. The specimen comprised CD8+ T cells from blood, sampled before the transplant. The sequence was obtained from a human donor who received a combined kidney and bone marrow transplant. The CDR3, as DNA: TGTGCCAGCACCCTCGTCAATGAGCAGTTCTTC. Its translation: CASTLVNEQFF.